The sequence of this T cell receptor beta chain was determined in a study of shared clonotypes between healthy human individuals. Study results and caveats: Represented diversity, genetic and exposure-history alike, was limited by few donors. Some clonotypes were shared by all four sorted-subset donors, while others were not shared. The non-shared ones had lower generation probabilities than the shared ones.

The assay was immunoSEQ multiplex PCR, and TCRdb's table has in-frame clones only and misses some. The sample comprises over a million clones, roughly 96% of which are singletons, and roughly 1.1% rests with the top ten. Points on this clone: Its target is not known.

Germline V gives CDR1 SGDLS, CDR2 YYNGEE. This CDR3 has 14 residues. J lost 5 bases, V lost 2 bases, and 5 bases had no gene match. CD45RA-negative memory and CD45RA+ naive subsets were split from the CD4+ cells. The rearrangement links TRBV9 to TRBJ2-7, with 9 bases lining up with TRBD1. This sequence originates from a man between 25 and 39 years old in good health. Sequencing input: naive CD4+ T cells sorted from blood. Subset denoted: CD45RA+ positively selected. DNA for the CDR3: TGTGCCAGCAGCGTCCGGGACAGGGTAAACGAGCAGTACTTC. Encoded protein: CASSVRDRVNEQYF.